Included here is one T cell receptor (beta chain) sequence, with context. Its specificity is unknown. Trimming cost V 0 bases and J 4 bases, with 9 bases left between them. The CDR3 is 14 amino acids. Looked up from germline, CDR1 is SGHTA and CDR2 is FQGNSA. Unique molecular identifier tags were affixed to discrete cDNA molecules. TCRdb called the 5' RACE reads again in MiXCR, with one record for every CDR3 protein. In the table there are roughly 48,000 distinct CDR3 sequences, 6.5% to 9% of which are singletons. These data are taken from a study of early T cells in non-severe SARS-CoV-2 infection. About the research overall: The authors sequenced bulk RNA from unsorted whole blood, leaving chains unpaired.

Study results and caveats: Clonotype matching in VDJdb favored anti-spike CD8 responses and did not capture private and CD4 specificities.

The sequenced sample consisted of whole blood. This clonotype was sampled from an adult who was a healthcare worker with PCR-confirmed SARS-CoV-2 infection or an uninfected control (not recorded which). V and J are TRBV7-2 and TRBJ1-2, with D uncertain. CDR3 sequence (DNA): TGTGCCAGCAGCTTAGCCAGGACGTCCTATGGCTACACCTTC. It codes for CASSLARTSYGYTF.